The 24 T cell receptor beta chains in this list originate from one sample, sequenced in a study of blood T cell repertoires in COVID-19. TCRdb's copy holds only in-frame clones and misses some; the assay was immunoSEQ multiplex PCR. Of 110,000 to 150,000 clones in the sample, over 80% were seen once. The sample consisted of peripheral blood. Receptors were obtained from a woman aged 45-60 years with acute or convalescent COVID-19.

CDR3 region: CASRGREDGDYGYTF. CDR3 DNA: TGTGCCAGCAGGGGCAGGGAGGACGGGGATTATGGCTACACCTTC. The chain carries TRBV6-5 and TRBJ1-2; a weak D match, TRBD1 (5 bases). V was pared by 6 bases and J by 5 bases, with 19 bases between. CDR3 length: 15 residues. In germline, CDR1 is MNHEY, CDR2 SVGAGI.

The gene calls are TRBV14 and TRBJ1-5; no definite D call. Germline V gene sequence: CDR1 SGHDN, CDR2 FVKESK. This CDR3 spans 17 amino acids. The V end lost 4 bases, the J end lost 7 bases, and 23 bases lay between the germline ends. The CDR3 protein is CASSPMRLSPMRQPQHF. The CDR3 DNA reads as TGTGCCAGCAGCCCGATGAGGCTCTCACCGATGAGACAGCCCCAGCATTTT.

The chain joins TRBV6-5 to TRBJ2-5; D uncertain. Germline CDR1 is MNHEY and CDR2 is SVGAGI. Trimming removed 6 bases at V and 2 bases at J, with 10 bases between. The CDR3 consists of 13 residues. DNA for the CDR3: TGTGCCAGCAGCCCCCAGACTCAAGAGACCCAGTACTTC. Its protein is CASSPQTQETQYF.

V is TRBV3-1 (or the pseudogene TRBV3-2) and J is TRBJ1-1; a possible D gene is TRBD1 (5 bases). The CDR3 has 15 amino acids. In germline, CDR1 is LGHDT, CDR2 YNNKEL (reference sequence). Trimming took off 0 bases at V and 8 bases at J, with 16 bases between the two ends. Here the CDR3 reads CASSQEGAGKPEAFF. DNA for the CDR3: TGTGCCAGCAGCCAAGAAGGGGCAGGGAAACCCGAAGCTTTCTTT.

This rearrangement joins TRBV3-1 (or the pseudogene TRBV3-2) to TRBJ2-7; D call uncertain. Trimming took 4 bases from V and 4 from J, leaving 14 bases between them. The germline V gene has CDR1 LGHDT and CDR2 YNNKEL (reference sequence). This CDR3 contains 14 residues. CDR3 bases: TGTGCCAGCAGCCTACGGAATACAGAATACGAGCAGTACTTC. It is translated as CASSLRNTEYEQYF.

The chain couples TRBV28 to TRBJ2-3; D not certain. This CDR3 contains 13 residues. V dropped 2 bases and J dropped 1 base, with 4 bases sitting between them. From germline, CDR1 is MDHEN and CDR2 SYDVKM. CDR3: CASSLQGTDTQYF. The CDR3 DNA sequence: TGTGCCAGCAGTTTACAGGGCACAGATACGCAGTATTTT.

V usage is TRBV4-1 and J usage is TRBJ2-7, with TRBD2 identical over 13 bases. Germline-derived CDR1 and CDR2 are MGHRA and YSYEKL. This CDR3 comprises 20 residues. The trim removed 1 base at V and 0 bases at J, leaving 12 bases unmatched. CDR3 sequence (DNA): TGCGCCAGCAGCCAAGGCGGGACTAGCGGGGTTTACCTAAGCTCCTACGAGCAGTACTTC. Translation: CASSQGGTSGVYLSSYEQYF.

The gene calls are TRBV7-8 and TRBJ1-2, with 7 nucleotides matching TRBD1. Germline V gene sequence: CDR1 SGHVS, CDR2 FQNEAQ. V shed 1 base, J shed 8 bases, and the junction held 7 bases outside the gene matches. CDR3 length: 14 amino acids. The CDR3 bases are TGTGCCAGCAGCTTAGAAACAGGGGCGTCGGGCTACACCTTC. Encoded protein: CASSLETGASGYTF.

The CDR3 here is CASSLGQPTDTQYF. The CDR3, as DNA: TGTGCCAGCAGCTTGGGACAGCCCACAGATACGCAGTATTTT. The J gene is TRBJ2-3, the V gene TRBV5-6; a weak D match, TRBD1 (5 bases). The germline V and J ends were trimmed by 0 bases and 2 bases, with 7 bases remaining between them. The CDR3 is 14 residues long. Germline-derived CDR1 and CDR2 are SGHDT and YYEEEE.

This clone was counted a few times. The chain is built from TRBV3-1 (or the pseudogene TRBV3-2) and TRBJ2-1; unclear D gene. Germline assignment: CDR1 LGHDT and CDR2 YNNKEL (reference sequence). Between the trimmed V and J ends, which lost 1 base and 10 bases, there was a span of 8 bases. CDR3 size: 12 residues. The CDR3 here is CASSQAGYEQFF. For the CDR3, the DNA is TGTGCCAGCAGCCAAGCCGGGTACGAGCAGTTCTTC.

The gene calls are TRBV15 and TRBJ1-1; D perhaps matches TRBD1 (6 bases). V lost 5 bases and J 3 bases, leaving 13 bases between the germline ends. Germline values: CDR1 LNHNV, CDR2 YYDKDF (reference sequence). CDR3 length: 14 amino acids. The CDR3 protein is CATSLGGSDTEAFF. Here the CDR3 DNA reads TGTGCCACCAGCTTAGGGGGTAGTGACACTGAAGCTTTCTTT.

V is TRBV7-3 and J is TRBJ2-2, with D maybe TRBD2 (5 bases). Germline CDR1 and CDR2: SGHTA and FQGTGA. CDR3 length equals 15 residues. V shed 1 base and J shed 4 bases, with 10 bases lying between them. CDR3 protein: CASSLNGVVTGELFF. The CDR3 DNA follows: TGTGCCAGCAGCTTAAACGGGGTGGTCACCGGGGAGCTGTTTTTT.

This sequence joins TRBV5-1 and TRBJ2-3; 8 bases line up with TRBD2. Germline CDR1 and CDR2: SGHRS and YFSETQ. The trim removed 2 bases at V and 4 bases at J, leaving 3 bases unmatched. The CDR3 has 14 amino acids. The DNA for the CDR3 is TGCGCCAGCAGCTTTACGGGAGGGGCAGATACGCAGTATTTT. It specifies CASSFTGGADTQYF. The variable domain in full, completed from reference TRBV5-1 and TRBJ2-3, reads KAGVTQTPRYLIKTRGQQVTLSCSPISGHRSVSWYQQTPGQGLQFLFEYFSETQRNKGNFPGRFSGRQFSNSRSEMNVSTLELGDSALYLCASSFTGGADTQYFGPGTRLTVL.

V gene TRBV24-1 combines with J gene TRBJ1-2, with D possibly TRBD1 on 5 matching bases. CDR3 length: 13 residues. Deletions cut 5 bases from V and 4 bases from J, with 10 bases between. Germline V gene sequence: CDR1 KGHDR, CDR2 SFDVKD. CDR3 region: CATSGQNLYGYTF. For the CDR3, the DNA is TGTGCCACCAGTGGACAGAATCTCTATGGCTACACCTTC.

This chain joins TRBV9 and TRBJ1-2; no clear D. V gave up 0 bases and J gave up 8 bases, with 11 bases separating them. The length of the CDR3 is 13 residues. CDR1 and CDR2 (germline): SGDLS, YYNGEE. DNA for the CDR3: TGTGCCAGCAGCGTAGTCGGGTCGCTGGGCTACACCTTC. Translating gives CASSVVGSLGYTF. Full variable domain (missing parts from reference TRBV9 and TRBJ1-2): DSGVTQTPKHLITATGQRVTLRCSPRSGDLSVYWYQQSLDQGLQFLIQYYNGEERAKGNILERFSAQQFPDLHSELNLSSLELGDSALYFCASSVVGSLGYTFGSGTRLTVV.

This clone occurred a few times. CDR3 in amino acids: CASSDRSWEGTGSPLHF. The CDR3 nucleotides are TGTGCCAGCAGTGATCGGTCTTGGGAGGGAACAGGCTCACCCCTCCACTTT. The chain has TRBV6-1 and TRBJ1-6; D is perhaps TRBD1 (5 bases). Germline V gives CDR1 MNHNS, CDR2 SASEGT. With 3 bases removed from V and 10 bases from J, the gap between germline ends came to 22 bases. The CDR3 extends over 17 amino acids.

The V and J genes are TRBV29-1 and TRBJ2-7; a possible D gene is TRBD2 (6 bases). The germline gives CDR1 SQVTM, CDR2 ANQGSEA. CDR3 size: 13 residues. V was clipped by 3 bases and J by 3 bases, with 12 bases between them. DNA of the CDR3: TGCAGCGTTGAGATCGGGGGAAGCTACGAGCAGTACTTC. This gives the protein CSVEIGGSYEQYF.

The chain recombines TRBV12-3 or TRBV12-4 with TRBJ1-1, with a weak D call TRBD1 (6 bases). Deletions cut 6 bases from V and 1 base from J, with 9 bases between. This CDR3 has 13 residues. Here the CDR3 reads CASRIQGNTEAFF. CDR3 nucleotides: TGTGCCAGCAGGATACAGGGGAACACTGAAGCTTTCTTT.

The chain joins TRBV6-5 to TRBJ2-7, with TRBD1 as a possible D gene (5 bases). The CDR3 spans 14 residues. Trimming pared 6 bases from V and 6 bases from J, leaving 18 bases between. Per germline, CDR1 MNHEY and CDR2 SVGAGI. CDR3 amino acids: CASRGAVNPGEQYF. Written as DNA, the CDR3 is TGTGCCAGCAGAGGGGCGGTTAACCCCGGCGAGCAGTACTTC.

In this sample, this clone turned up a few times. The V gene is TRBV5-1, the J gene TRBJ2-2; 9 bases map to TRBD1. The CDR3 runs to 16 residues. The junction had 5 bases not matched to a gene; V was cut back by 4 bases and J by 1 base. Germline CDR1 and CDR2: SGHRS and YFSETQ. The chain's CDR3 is CASSPGTGLNTGELFF. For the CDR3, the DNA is TGCGCCAGCAGCCCCGGGACAGGGCTGAACACCGGGGAGCTGTTTTTT.

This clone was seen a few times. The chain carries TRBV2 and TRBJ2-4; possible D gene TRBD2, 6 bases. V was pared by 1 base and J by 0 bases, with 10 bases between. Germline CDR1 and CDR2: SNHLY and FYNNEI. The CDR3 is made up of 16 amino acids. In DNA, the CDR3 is TGTGCCAGCAGTGAAGTCGGGAGCTTAGCCAAAAACATTCAGTACTTC. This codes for CASSEVGSLAKNIQYF. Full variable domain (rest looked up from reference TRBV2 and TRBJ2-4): EPEVTQTPSHQVTQMGQEVILRCVPISNHLYFYWYRQILGQKVEFLVSFYNNEISEKSEIFDDQFSVERPDGSNFTLKIRSTKLEDSAMYFCASSEVGSLAKNIQYFGAGTRLSVL.

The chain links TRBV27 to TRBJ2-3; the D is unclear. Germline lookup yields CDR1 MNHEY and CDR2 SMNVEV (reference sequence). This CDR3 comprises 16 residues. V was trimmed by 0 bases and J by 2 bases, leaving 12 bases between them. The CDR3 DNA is TGTGCCAGCAGTTTATCTTGGGCCTCATCCACAGATACGCAGTATTTT. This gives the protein CASSLSWASSTDTQYF.

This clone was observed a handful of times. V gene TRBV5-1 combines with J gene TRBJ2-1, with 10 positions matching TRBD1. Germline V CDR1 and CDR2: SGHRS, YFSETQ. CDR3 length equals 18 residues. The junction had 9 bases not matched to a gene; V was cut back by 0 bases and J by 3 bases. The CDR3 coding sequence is TGCGCCAGCAGCTTGGTTGGGACAGGGGCCTCTGGCTACAATGAGCAGTTCTTC. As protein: CASSLVGTGASGYNEQFF.

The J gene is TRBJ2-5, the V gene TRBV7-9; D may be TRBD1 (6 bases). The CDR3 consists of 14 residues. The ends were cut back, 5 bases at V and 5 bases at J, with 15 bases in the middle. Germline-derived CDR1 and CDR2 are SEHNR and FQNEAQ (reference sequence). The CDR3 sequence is CASSHWDQGETQYF. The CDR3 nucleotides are TGTGCCAGCAGCCACTGGGACCAGGGGGAGACCCAGTACTTC.